These 22 T cell receptor beta chains share one sample of origin, sequenced in a study of blood T cell repertoires in COVID-19. Using immunoSEQ multiplex PCR, the repertoire was profiled, and TCRdb retains in-frame clones only, with some absent. This sample has 190,000 or so clones, with just under 90% found just once. The sample taken for sequencing was PBMCs or T cells enriched from blood (not recorded which). The receptor source for this set is a man aged 25 to 40 who had recovered from COVID-19.

The V and J genes are TRBV30 and TRBJ1-1; tentative D call: TRBD1 (5 bases). Trimming removed 3 bases at V and 10 bases at J, with 9 bases between. Germline CDR1 and CDR2: GTSNPN and SVGIG (reference sequence). The CDR3 extends over 10 amino acids. CDR3 bases: TGTGCCTGGAGGGGGCTCGGAGCTTTCTTT. It yields the protein CAWRGLGAFF.

This clone was found a few times. This chain connects TRBV6-6 to TRBJ1-1; no definite D call. Per germline, CDR1 MNHNY and CDR2 SVGAGI (reference sequence). Trimming took off 6 bases at V and 5 bases at J, with 10 bases between the two ends. The CDR3 totals 12 residues. DNA of the CDR3: TGTGCCAGCAGGGTAGAGGGAACTGAAGCTTTCTTT. Translated: CASRVEGTEAFF.

The V and J genes are TRBV4-3 and TRBJ1-5; tentatively, D is TRBD1 (5 bases). Trimming removed 0 bases from V and 5 bases from J, with 11 bases in between. The CDR3 has 15 amino acids. Germline V gene lookup returns CDR1 LGHNA and CDR2 YSLEER. DNA for the CDR3: TGCGCCAGCAGCCAAGAAGCGGGACTTTATCAGCCCCAGCATTTT. Protein sequence: CASSQEAGLYQPQHF.

This chain uses TRBV10-3 with TRBJ2-5; TRBD2 might be the D (5 bases). This CDR3 has 13 amino acids. The V gene's germline CDR1 is ENHRY and CDR2 SYGVKD. Trimming cost V 6 bases and J 4 bases, with 12 bases left between them. Written as DNA, the CDR3 is TGTGCCATCAGCCCCGGGGTCCCAGAGACCCAGTACTTC. Translation: CAISPGVPETQYF.

This chain joins TRBV12-3 or TRBV12-4 and TRBJ1-2; D unresolved. CDR3 length: 13 amino acids. Trimming cost V 2 bases and J 3 bases, with 7 bases left between them. The CDR3 loop reads CASSLFGDYGYTF. The CDR3 DNA reads TGTGCCAGCAGTTTATTCGGAGACTATGGCTACACCTTC.

This chain links TRBV6-2 or TRBV6-3 with TRBJ1-1; D gene ambiguous. Germline CDR1 MNHEY, CDR2 SVGEGT. The CDR3 contains 15 residues. Trimming stripped 5 bases from V and 1 base from J, with 14 bases between. The CDR3 is CASSHRHTGNTEAFF. The CDR3 DNA follows: TGTGCCAGCAGTCACCGACATACTGGGAACACTGAAGCTTTCTTT.

CDR3 nucleotide sequence: TGTGCCAGCAGTTACTCCAGGGGGACGACAGATACGCAGTATTTT. Residues: CASSYSRGTTDTQYF. The V and J genes are TRBV6-5 and TRBJ2-3; 7 bases agree with TRBD1. The CDR3 has 15 residues. Germline lookup yields CDR1 MNHEY and CDR2 SVGAGI. With V trimmed by 0 bases and J by 3 bases, 3 bases remained unmatched.

This clone appeared once. The chain joins TRBV5-1 to TRBJ2-7; perhaps TRBD1 as D (6 bases). The CDR3 consists of 15 residues. Deletions cut 1 base from V and 1 base from J, with 12 bases between. Germline CDR1 is SGHRS and CDR2 is YFSETQ. DNA of the CDR3: TGCGCCAGCAGCTTGATTACCAGGGGATCCTACGAGCAGTACTTC. Its protein product is CASSLITRGSYEQYF.

The rearrangement joins TRBV3-1 (or the pseudogene TRBV3-2) to TRBJ2-1; D is perhaps TRBD2 (5 bases). This CDR3 is built from 14 residues. Deletions cut 4 bases from V and 7 bases from J, with 14 bases between. Per germline, CDR1 LGHDT and CDR2 YNNKEL (reference sequence). The DNA for the CDR3 is TGTGCCAGCAGCCCTAACCCCCAGCGGAATGAGCAGTTCTTC. Encoded protein: CASSPNPQRNEQFF.

The rearrangement uses TRBV19 and TRBJ1-1; 7 bases match TRBD1. The CDR3 runs 14 residues. With V trimmed by 5 bases and J by 6 bases, 9 bases remained unmatched. The germline gives CDR1 LNHDA, CDR2 SQIVND (reference sequence). The CDR3 DNA is TGTGCCAGTAGTGCCTGGAGACAGGGCCCTGAAGCTTTCTTT. As protein: CASSAWRQGPEAFF.

This clone was detected once. V is TRBV6-2 or TRBV6-3 and J is TRBJ2-7, with 9 bases lining up with TRBD1. Trimming removed 0 bases from V and 3 bases from J; junction bases left unmatched: 6. CDR1 and CDR2 from the germline V gene are MNHEY and SVGEGT. The CDR3 has 16 amino acids. DNA for the CDR3: TGTGCCAGCAGTTACTCGAGACGGACAGGGGACTACGAGCAGTACTTC. It is translated as CASSYSRRTGDYEQYF.

This clone has only one observation. The chain employs TRBV25-1 and TRBJ1-4; TRBD1 matches 9 bases. This CDR3 spans 17 amino acids. CDR1 and CDR2 from the germline V gene are MGHDK and SYGVNS. The V segment lost 6 bases and the J segment 0 bases; nucleotides outside the gene matches: 8. CDR3 in DNA: TGTGCCAGCAGCCTGGGGACAGGGACGCCAACTAATGAAAAACTGTTTTTT. It specifies CASSLGTGTPTNEKLFF. Full variable domain (missing parts from reference TRBV25-1 and TRBJ1-4): EADIYQTPRYLVIGTGKKITLECSQTMGHDKMYWYQQDPGMELHLIHYSYGVNSTEKGDLSSESTVSRIRTEHFPLTLESARPSHTSQYLCASSLGTGTPTNEKLFFGSGTQLSVL.

CDR3 coding DNA: TGTGCCTGGAGGAAGGGGTATTCGGGCACTGAAGCTTTCTTT. Its translation is CAWRKGYSGTEAFF. The chain joins TRBV30 to TRBJ1-1; D might be TRBD1 (5 bases). Looked up from germline, CDR1 is GTSNPN and CDR2 is SVGIG (reference sequence). CDR3 length: 14 amino acids. Trimming stripped 3 bases from V and 4 bases from J, with 15 bases between. The complete variable domain, with remaining parts taken from reference TRBV30 and TRBJ1-1, reads SQTIHQWPATLVQPVGSPLSLECTVEGTSNPNLYWYRQAAGRGLQLLFYSVGIGQISSEVPQNLSASRPQDRQFILSSKKLLLSDSGFYLCAWRKGYSGTEAFFGQGTRLTVV.

CDR3: CASSLHSGMAFF. The CDR3 DNA reads as TGTGCCAGCAGCTTACATTCAGGGATGGCTTTCTTT. The chain recombines TRBV11-2 with TRBJ1-1, with D possibly being TRBD1 (5 bases). The V and J ends lost 2 bases and 11 bases respectively, with 12 bases between them. From germline, CDR1 is SGHAT and CDR2 FQNNGV. The CDR3 spans 12 residues.

V usage is TRBV5-1 and J usage is TRBJ1-4; 9 nucleotides agree with TRBD1. The CDR3 sequence is 17 residues long. Germline V lookup: CDR1 SGHRS, CDR2 YFSETQ. The ends lost 2 bases at V and 7 bases at J; junction bases unmatched: 12. CDR3: CASSFAGQGSAGEKLFF. The CDR3 region has the DNA TGCGCCAGCAGCTTCGCGGGACAGGGCAGCGCCGGTGAAAAACTGTTTTTT.

V usage is TRBV4-1 and J usage is TRBJ2-1; D may be TRBD2 (5 bases). Germline values: CDR1 MGHRA, CDR2 YSYEKL. The CDR3 has 14 residues. Trimming shortened V by 1 base and J by 10 bases, and 14 bases separated the two germline ends. The CDR3 DNA reads as TGCGCCAGCAGCCAAGTGGGCGGACGCGGGGAGCAGTTCTTC. It translates to CASSQVGGRGEQFF.

The chain has TRBV5-4 and TRBJ1-2; D gene unclear. CDR3 size: 14 residues. Germline lookup yields CDR1 SGHNT and CDR2 YYREEE (reference sequence). V was cut by 1 base and J by 8 bases, with 15 bases left in between. Written as DNA, the CDR3 is TGTGCCAGCAGCTTGTTAACGGCGGTCGGCGGCTACACCTTC. This gives the protein CASSLLTAVGGYTF.

The chain couples TRBV28 to TRBJ2-5; 13 bases line up with TRBD2. This CDR3 comprises 15 residues. Germline CDR1 MDHEN, CDR2 SYDVKM. V gave up 5 bases and J gave up 5 bases; unmatched junction bases: 5. The DNA of the CDR3 is TGTGCCAGCAGTCTACTAGCGGGAGGGCTGGAGACCCAGTACTTC. Its translation: CASSLLAGGLETQYF.

This clone was recorded a few times. V gene TRBV11-3 combines with J gene TRBJ2-1; 7 bases are a match to TRBD1. The trim removed 0 bases at V and 10 bases at J, leaving 0 bases unmatched. CDR3 length: 12 residues. CDR1 SGHNT and CDR2 YENEEA come from the germline V gene. The CDR3 sequence: CASSLDRGEQFF. The CDR3 DNA reads TGTGCCAGCAGCTTAGACAGGGGGGAGCAGTTCTTC.

The chain is built from TRBV29-1 and TRBJ2-7; D might be TRBD2 (6 bases). V lost 4 bases, J lost 3 bases, and 10 bases lay in between. Germline CDR1 and CDR2: SQVTM and ANQGSEA. This CDR3 has 12 amino acids. CDR3 residues: CSVAEDYYEQYF. The CDR3 nucleotides read TGCAGCGTTGCGGAGGACTACTACGAGCAGTACTTC.

This chain uses TRBV7-9 with TRBJ2-7, with 11 bases fitting TRBD2. There are 15 residues in the CDR3. Per germline, CDR1 SEHNR and CDR2 FQNEAQ (reference sequence). V lost 5 bases to trimming and J lost 3 bases; unmatched junction nucleotides: 6. In DNA, the CDR3 is TGTGCCAGCAGCGTACTCCTAGCGGGGGGCTACGAGCAGTACTTC. Translation: CASSVLLAGGYEQYF.

The V and J genes are TRBV28 and TRBJ2-2; tentative D call: TRBD1 (6 bases). Trimming pared 0 bases from V and 6 bases from J, leaving 11 bases between. The germline V gene has CDR1 MDHEN and CDR2 SYDVKM. CDR3 length: 15 amino acids. CDR3 bases: TGTGCCAGCAGTTTATGGGGGACAAAGCCCGGGGAGCTGTTTTTT. Protein: CASSLWGTKPGELFF.